This passage covers 5 T cell receptor beta chains from one sample sequenced in a study of PD-L1 blockade in urothelial cancer. The method was immunoSEQ multiplex PCR; TCRdb's version includes in-frame clones alone and lacks a portion of them. Of roughly 20,000 clones listed, around 91% were seen once; the top ten hold roughly 13%. Time point defined: pretreatment peripheral blood. Specimen: PBMCs, collected around atezolizumab (anti-PD-L1) treatment. The receptors originated from a man aged 65-85 years with urothelial cancer.

The chain carries TRBV19 and TRBJ2-6; 9 bases agree with TRBD2. V trimming: 0 bases; J trimming: 1 base; junction bases outside the gene matches: 13. Germline V gene data show CDR1 as LNHDA and CDR2 as SQIVND (reference sequence). There are 21 residues in the CDR3. The CDR3 region is CASSIDSLSGGPLSGANVLTF. In DNA form, the CDR3 reads TGTGCCAGTAGTATAGATTCCCTTAGCGGGGGACCGCTTTCTGGGGCCAACGTCCTGACTTTC. Supplemented by reference TRBV19 and TRBJ2-6, the full variable domain reads DGGITQSPKYLFRKEGQNVTLSCEQNLNHDAMYWYRQDPGQGLRLIYYSQIVNDFQKGDIAEGYSVSREKKESFPLTVTSAQKNPTAFYLCASSIDSLSGGPLSGANVLTFGAGSRLTVL.

The rearrangement uses TRBV10-3 and TRBJ1-3; 8 bases agree with TRBD1. From germline, CDR1 is ENHRY and CDR2 SYGVKD. The J segment lost 0 bases and the V segment lost 9 bases, leaving 4 bases of the junction unmatched. The CDR3 is made up of 14 amino acids. The CDR3 nucleotides are TGTGCCATGACAGGGGCGAGCTCTGGAAACACCATATATTTT. This codes for CAMTGASSGNTIYF.

This clone was detected only once. This chain uses TRBV6-5 with TRBJ1-2; 10 bases are a match to TRBD1. V trimming: 5 bases; J trimming: 10 bases; junction bases outside the gene matches: 10. CDR3 length: 14 amino acids. Germline CDR1 MNHEY, CDR2 SVGAGI. The CDR3 sequence is CASSATGGTGTYTF. In nucleotides, the CDR3 is TGTGCCAGCAGTGCGACAGGGGGCACGGGAACCTACACCTTC.

This chain links TRBV7-2 with TRBJ2-7; no firm D call. The CDR3 sequence is 14 residues long. CDR1 and CDR2 (germline): SGHTA, FQGNSA. Trimming took 6 bases from V and 4 from J, leaving 16 bases between them. DNA of the CDR3: TGTGCCAGCAGTTACCAGTACAGTTCGTACGAGCAGTACTTC. Translation: CASSYQYSSYEQYF.

CDR3 in amino acids: CASSERPLGVGAGELFF. Written as DNA, the CDR3 is TGTGCCAGCAGTGAAAGGCCCCTAGGGGTCGGAGCCGGGGAGCTGTTTTTT. The J gene is TRBJ2-2, the V gene TRBV2, with D perhaps TRBD1 (5 bases). The CDR3 has 17 residues. V was clipped by 2 bases and J by 6 bases, with 19 bases between them. CDR1 and CDR2 from the germline V gene are SNHLY and FYNNEI.